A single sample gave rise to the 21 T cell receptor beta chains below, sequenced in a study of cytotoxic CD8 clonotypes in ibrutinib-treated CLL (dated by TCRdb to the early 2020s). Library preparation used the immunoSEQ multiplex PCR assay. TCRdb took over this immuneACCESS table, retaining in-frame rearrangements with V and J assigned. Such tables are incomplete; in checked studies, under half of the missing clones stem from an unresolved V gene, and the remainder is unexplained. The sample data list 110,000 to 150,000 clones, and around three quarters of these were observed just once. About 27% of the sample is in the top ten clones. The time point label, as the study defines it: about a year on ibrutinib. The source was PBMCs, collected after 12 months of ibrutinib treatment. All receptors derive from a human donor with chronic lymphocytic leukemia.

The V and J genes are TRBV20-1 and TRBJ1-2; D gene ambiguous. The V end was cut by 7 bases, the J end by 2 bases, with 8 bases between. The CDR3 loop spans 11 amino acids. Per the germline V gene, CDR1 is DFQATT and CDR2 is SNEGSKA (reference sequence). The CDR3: CSGAENYGYTF. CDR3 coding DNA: TGCAGTGGGGCAGAAAACTATGGCTACACCTTC.

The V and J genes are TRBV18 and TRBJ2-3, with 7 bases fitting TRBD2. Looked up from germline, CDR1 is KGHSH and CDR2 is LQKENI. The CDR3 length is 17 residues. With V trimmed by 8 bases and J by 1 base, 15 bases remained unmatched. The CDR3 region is CASTRQSGTLGTDTQYF. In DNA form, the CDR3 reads TGTGCCAGCACACGGCAGAGCGGGACTCTTGGCACAGATACGCAGTATTTT.

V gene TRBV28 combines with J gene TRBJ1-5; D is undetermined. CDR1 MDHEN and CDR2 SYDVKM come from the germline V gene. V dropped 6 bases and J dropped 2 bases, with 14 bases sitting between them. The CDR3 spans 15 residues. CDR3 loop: CASSTIGLGNQPQHF. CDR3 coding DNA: TGTGCCAGCAGCACCATTGGGTTAGGCAATCAGCCCCAGCATTTT.

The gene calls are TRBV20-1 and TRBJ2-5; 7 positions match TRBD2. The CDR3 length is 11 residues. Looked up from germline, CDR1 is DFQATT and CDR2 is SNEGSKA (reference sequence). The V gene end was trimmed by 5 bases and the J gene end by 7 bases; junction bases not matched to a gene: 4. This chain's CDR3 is CSAGLGPTQYF. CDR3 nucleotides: TGCAGTGCTGGACTAGGCCCGACCCAGTACTTC.

The CDR3 sequence is CASSLGQSLKAFF. The CDR3 DNA reads as TGTGCCAGCAGCTTGGGGCAGTCGCTGAAGGCTTTCTTT. The chain joins TRBV5-5 to TRBJ1-1; the D is unclear. The V gene lost 0 bases and the J gene lost 11 bases, with 14 bases spanning the gap. The CDR3 extends over 13 amino acids. CDR1 is SGHKS and CDR2 is YYEKEE in the germline V gene (reference sequence).

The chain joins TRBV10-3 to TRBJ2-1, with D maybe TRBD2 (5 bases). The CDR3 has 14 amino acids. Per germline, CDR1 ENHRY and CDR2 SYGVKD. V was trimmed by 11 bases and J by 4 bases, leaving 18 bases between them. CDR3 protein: CAVLQAEAYNEQFF. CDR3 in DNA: TGTGCCGTCCTACAAGCGGAAGCTTACAATGAGCAGTTCTTC.

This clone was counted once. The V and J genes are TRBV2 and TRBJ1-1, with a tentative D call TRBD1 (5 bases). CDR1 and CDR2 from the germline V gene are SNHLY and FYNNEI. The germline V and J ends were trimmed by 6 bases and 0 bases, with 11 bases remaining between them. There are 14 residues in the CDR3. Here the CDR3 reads CASRAGNMNTEAFF. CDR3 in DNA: TGTGCCAGCAGAGCAGGGAACATGAACACTGAAGCTTTCTTT.

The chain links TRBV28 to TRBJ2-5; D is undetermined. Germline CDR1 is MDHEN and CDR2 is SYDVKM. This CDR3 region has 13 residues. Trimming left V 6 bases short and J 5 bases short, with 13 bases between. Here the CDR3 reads CASRPARLETQYF. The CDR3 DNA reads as TGTGCCAGCAGGCCCGCGAGGTTGGAGACCCAGTACTTC. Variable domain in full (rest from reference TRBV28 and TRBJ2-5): DVKVTQSSRYLVKRTGEKVFLECVQDMDHENMFWYRQDPGLGLRLIYFSYDVKMKEKGDIPEGYSVSREKKERFSLILESASTNQTSMYLCASRPARLETQYFGPGTRLLVL.

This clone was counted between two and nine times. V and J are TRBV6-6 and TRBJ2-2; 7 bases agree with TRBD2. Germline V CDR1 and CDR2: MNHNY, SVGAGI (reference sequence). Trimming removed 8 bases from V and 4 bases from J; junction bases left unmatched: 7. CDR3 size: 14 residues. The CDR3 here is CASLLGEGTGELFF. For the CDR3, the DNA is TGTGCCAGCCTCCTCGGGGAGGGCACCGGGGAGCTGTTTTTT.

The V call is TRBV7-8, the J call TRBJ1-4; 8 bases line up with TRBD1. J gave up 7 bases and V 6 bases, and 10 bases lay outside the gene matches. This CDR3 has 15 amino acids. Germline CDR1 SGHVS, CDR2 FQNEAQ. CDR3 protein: CASRYGQGLSEKLFF. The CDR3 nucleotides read TGTGCCAGCAGATACGGACAGGGTCTCAGTGAAAAACTGTTTTTT.

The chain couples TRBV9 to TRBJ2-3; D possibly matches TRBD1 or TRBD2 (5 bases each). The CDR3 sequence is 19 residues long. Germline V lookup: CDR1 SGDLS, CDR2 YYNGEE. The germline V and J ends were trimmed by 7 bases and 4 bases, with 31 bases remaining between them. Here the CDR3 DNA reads TGTGCCAGCTCTTGGAAATGGGATTGGGGCCAGGGCGGGCCAGATACGCAGTATTTT. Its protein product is CASSWKWDWGQGGPDTQYF.

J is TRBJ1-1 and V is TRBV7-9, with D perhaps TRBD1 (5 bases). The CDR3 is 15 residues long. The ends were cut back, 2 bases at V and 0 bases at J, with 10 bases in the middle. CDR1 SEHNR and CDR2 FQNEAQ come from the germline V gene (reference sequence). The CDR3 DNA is TGTGCCAGCAGCTTATCTCCAGGGATGAACACTGAAGCTTTCTTT. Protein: CASSLSPGMNTEAFF.

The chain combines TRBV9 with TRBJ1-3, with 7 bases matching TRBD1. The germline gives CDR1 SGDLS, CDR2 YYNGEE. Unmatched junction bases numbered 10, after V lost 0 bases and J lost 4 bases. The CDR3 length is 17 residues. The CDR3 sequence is CASSVAGGQSLGNTIYF. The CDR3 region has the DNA TGTGCCAGCAGCGTAGCAGGGGGACAGTCCCTCGGAAACACCATATATTTT.

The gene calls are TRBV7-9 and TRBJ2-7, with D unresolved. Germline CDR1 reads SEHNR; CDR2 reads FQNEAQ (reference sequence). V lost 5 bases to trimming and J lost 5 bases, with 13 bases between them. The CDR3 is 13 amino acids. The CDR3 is CASSLPGGNEQYF. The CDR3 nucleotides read TGTGCCAGCAGCCTCCCCGGTGGGAACGAGCAGTACTTC.

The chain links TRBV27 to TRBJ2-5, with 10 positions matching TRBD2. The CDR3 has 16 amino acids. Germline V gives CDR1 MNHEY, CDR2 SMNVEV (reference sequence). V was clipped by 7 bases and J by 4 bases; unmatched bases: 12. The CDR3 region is CASKPRASGRAETQYF. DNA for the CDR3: TGTGCCAGCAAGCCTCGGGCTAGCGGGAGAGCAGAGACCCAGTACTTC.

CDR3 DNA sequence: TGTGCCAGCAGCTTGGCTTCTGGGGCACAAGAGACCCAGTACTTC. Translated: CASSLASGAQETQYF. V is TRBV5-4 and J is TRBJ2-5, with D possibly matching TRBD1 (5 bases). This CDR3 comprises 15 residues. The V gene lost 0 bases and the J gene lost 2 bases, with 11 bases spanning the gap. Germline-derived CDR1 and CDR2 are SGHNT and YYREEE (reference sequence).

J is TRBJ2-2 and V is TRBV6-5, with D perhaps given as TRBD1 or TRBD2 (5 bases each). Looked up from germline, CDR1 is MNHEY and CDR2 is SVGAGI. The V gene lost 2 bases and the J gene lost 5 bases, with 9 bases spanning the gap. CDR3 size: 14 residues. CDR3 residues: CASSYHGATGELFF. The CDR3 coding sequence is TGTGCCAGCAGTTACCACGGGGCTACCGGGGAGCTGTTTTTT.

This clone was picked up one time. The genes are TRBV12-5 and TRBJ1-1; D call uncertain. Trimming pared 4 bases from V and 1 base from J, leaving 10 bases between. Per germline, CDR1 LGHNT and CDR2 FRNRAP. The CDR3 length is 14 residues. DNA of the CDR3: TGTGCTAGTGGTTCGTCCACAAAGAACACTGAAGCTTTCTTT. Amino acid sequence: CASGSSTKNTEAFF. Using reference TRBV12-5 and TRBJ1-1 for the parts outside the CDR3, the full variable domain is DARVTQTPRHKVTEMGQEVTMRCQPILGHNTVFWYRQTMMQGLELLAYFRNRAPLDDSGMPKDRFSAEMPDATLATLKIQPSEPRDSAVYFCASGSSTKNTEAFFGQGTRLTVV.

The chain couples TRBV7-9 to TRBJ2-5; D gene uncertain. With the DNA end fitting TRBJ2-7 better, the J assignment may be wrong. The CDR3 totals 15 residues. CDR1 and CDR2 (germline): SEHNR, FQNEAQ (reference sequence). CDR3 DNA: TGTGCCAGCAGCTTAACGAGGATACACTCCTACGAGCAGTACTTC. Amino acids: CASSLTRIHSYEQYF.

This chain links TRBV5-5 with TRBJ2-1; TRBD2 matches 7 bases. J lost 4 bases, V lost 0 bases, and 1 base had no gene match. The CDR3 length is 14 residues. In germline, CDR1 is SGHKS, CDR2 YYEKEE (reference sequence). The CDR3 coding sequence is TGTGCCAGCAGCTTGGGACTAGCTTACAATGAGCAGTTCTTC. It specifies CASSLGLAYNEQFF.

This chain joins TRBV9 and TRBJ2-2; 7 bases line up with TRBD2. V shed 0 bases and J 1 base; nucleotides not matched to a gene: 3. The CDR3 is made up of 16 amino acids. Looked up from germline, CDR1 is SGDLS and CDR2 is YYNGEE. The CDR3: CASSVGLAVNTGELFF. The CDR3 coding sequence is TGTGCCAGCAGCGTAGGGCTAGCGGTGAACACCGGGGAGCTGTTTTTT.